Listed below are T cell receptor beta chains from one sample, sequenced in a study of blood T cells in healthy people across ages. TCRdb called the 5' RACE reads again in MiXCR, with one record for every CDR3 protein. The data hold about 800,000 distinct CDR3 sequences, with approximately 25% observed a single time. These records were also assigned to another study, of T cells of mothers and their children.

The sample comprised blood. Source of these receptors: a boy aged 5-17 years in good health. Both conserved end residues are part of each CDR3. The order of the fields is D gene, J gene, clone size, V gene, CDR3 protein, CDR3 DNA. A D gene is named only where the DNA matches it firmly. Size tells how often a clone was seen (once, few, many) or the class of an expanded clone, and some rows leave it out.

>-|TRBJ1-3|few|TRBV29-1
CSAADDVGNTIYF
TGCAGCGCCGCGGACGACGTCGGAAACACCATATATTTT
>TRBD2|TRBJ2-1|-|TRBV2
CASSPFRAGGLNEQFF
TGTGCCAGCAGCCCCTTCAGAGCGGGGGGGCTTAATGAGCAGTTCTTC
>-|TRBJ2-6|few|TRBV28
CASRNQGSGANVLTF
TGTGCCAGCAGGAACCAGGGCTCTGGGGCCAACGTCCTGACTTTC
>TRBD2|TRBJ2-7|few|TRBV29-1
CSVIAGTYEQYF
TGCAGCGTGATAGCGGGGACCTACGAGCAGTACTTC
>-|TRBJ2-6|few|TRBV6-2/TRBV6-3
CASSFGDYSGANVLTF
TGTGCCAGCAGTTTCGGGGATTACTCTGGGGCCAACGTCCTGACTTTC
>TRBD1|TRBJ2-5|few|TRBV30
CAWGTAPETQYF
TGTGCCTGGGGGACAGCTCCCGAGACCCAGTACTTC
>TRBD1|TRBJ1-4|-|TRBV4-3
CASSQDRGQLPNEKLFF
TGCGCCAGCAGCCAAGATCGGGGACAGCTTCCTAATGAAAAACTGTTTTTT
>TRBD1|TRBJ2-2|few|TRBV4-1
CASSQDDVTGSMPGELFF
TGCGCCAGCAGCCAAGATGATGTGACAGGGTCTATGCCCGGGGAGCTGTTTTTT
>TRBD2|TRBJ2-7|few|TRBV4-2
CASSPSTSGSYEQYF
TGTGCCAGCAGCCCCTCGACTAGCGGGAGTTACGAGCAGTACTTC
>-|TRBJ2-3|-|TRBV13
CASSSEGSGDTQYF
TGTGCCAGCAGCTCCGAAGGAAGCGGGGATACGCAGTATTTT
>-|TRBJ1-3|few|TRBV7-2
CASSFSAGFSSGNTIYF
TGTGCCAGCAGCTTTTCGGCAGGCTTCAGCTCTGGAAACACCATATATTTT
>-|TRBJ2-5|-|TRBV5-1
CASSLVPGLETQYF
TGCGCCAGCAGCTTGGTCCCGGGATTGGAGACCCAGTACTTC
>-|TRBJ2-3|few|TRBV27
CASSSRDGSDTQYF
TGTGCCAGCAGTTCAAGGGACGGTTCAGATACGCAGTATTTT
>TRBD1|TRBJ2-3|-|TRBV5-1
CASSPGPDRYGTDTQYF
TGCGCCAGCAGCCCCGGCCCGGACAGGTACGGCACAGATACGCAGTATTTT
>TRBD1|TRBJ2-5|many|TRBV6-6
CASSYPDREETQYF
TGTGCCAGCAGTTACCCGGACAGGGAAGAGACCCAGTACTTC
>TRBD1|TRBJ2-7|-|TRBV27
CASSLPGQGYREQYF
TGTGCCAGCAGTTTACCGGGACAGGGATATCGCGAGCAGTACTTC
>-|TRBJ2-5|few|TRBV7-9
CASSSLALQETQYF
TGTGCCAGCAGCTCCCTGGCACTACAAGAGACCCAGTACTTT
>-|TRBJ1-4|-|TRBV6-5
CATKLVGKLFF
TGTGCCACCAAACTTGTGGGAAAACTGTTTTTT
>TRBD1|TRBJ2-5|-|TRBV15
CATSRAPETGEETQYF
TGTGCCACCAGCAGAGCTCCCGAGACAGGGGAAGAGACCCAGTACTTC
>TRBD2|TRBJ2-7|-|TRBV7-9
CASSFTSGRGSYEQYF
TGTGCCAGCAGCTTCACTAGCGGGAGAGGTTCCTACGAGCAGTACTTC
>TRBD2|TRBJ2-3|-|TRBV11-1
CASSPGLAGYTDTQYF
TGTGCCAGCAGCCCGGGACTAGCGGGATACACAGATACGCAGTATTTT
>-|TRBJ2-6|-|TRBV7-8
CASSPRYTSSGANVLTF
TGTGCCAGCAGCCCCAGATATACCAGCTCTGGGGCCAACGTCCTGACTTTC
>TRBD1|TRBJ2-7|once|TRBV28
CASRSRGPYYEQYF
TGTGCCAGCAGAAGCAGGGGGCCTTACTACGAGCAGTACTTC
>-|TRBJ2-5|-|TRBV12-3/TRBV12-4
CASTRGGWETQYF
TGTGCCAGCACTAGAGGGGGTTGGGAGACCCAGTACTTC
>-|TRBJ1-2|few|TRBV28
CAASARVSANYDYTF
TGTGCCGCGAGTGCGAGGGTTTCAGCTAACTATGACTACACCTTC
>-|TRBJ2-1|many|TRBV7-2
CASSLGLGYNEQFF
TGTGCCAGCAGCTTAGGGCTGGGGTACAATGAGCAGTTCTTC
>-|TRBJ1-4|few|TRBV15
CATSRGQPATNEKLFF
TGTGCCACCAGCAGAGGACAGCCGGCAACTAATGAAAAACTGTTTTTT
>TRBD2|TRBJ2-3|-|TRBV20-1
CSARVTSGRAVWTDTQYF
TGCAGTGCTAGAGTCACTAGCGGGAGGGCCGTGTGGACAGATACGCAGTATTTT
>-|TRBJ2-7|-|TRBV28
CASSYTSRVGYEQYF
TGTGCCAGCAGCTACACTAGTAGGGTCGGGTACGAGCAGTACTTC
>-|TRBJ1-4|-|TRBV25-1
CASSERATTNEKLFF
TGTGCCAGCAGTGAGAGGGCTACAACTAATGAAAAACTGTTTTTT
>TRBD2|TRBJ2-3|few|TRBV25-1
CASSRTSGIVADTQYF
TGTGCCAGCAGTCGGACTAGCGGGATTGTCGCAGATACGCAGTATTTT
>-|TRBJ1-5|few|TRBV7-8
CASSLWAADSNQPQHF
TGTGCCAGCAGCTTGTGGGCAGCGGATAGCAATCAGCCCCAGCATTTT
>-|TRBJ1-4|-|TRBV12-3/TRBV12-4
CASSDYRDEKLFF
TGTGCCAGCAGTGATTACAGGGATGAAAAACTGTTTTTT
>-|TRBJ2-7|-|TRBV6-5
CASSRDGDYEQYF
TGTGCCAGCAGCCGGGACGGAGACTACGAGCAGTACTTC
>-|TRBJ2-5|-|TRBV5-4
CASSRAGAQETQYF
TGTGCCAGCAGCCGAGCGGGTGCCCAAGAGACCCAGTACTTC
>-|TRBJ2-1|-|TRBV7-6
CASSLAGGFEQFF
TGTGCCAGCAGCTTAGCTGGAGGGTTTGAGCAGTTCTTC
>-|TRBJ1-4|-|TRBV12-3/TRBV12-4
CASSFDPMGTNEKLFF
TGTGCCAGCAGTTTCGACCCAATGGGCACTAATGAAAAACTGTTTTTT
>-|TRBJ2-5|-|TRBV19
CASSAAGASKETQYF
TGTGCCAGTAGTGCTGCTGGAGCCTCTAAAGAGACCCAGTACTTC
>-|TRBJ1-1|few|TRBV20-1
CSASRQSAEAFF
TGCAGTGCTAGTCGACAGAGCGCTGAAGCTTTCTTT
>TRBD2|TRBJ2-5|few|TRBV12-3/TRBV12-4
CASSLAELAGEETQYF
TGTGCCAGCAGTTTAGCGGAACTAGCGGGGGAAGAGACCCAGTACTTC
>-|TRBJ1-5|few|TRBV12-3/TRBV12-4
CASSPMGGSHQPQHF
TGTGCCAGCAGTCCGATGGGAGGCTCGCATCAGCCCCAGCATTTT
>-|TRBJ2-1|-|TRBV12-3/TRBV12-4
CASSFLSWQAINEQFF
TGTGCCAGCAGTTTCCTTTCATGGCAGGCTATCAATGAGCAGTTCTTC